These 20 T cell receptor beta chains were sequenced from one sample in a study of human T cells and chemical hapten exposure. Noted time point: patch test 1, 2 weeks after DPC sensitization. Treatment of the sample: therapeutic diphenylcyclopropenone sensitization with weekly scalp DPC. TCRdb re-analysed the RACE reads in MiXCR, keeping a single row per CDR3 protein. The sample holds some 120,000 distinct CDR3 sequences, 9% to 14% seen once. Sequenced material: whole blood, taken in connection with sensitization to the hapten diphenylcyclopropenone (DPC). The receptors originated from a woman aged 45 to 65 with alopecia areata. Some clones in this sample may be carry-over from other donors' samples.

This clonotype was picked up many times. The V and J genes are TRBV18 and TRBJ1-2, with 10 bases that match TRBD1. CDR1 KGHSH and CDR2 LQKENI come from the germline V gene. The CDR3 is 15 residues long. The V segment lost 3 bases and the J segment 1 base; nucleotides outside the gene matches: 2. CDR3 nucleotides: TGTGCCAGCTCACCCGGGACAGGGGATAACTATGGCTACACCTTC. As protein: CASSPGTGDNYGYTF.

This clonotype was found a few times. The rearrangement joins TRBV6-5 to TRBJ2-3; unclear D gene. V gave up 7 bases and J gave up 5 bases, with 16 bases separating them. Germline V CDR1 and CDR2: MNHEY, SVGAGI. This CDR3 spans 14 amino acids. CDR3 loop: CASTRLNALDTQYF. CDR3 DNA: TGTGCCAGCACCCGGCTCAACGCCCTAGATACGCAGTATTTT.

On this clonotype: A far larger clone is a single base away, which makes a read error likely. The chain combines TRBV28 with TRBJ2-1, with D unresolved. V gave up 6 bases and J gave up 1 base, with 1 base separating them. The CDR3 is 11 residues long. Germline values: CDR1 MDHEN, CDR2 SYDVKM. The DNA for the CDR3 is TGTGCCAGCAGGTCCTACAATGAGCAGTTCTTC. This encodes CASRSYNEQFF.

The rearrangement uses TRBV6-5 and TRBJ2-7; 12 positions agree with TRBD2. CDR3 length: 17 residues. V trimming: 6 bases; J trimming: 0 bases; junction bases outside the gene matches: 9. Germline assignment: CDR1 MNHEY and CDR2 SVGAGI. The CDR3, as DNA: TGTGCCAGCAGCCGTGGACTAGCGGGGATTAGCTCCTACGAGCAGTACTTC. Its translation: CASSRGLAGISSYEQYF.

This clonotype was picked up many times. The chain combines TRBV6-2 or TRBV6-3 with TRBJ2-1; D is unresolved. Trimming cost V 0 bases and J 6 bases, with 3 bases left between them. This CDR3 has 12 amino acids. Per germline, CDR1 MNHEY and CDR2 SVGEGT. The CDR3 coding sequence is TGTGCCAGCAGTTACTCGGTCAATGAGCAGTTCTTC. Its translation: CASSYSVNEQFF.

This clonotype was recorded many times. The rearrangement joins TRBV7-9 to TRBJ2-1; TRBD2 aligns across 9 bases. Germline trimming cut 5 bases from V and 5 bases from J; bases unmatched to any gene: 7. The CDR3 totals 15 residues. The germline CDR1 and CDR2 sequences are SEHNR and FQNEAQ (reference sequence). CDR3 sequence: CASSLVLAGNNEQFF. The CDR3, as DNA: TGTGCCAGCAGCCTGGTTCTAGCGGGGAACAATGAGCAGTTCTTC.

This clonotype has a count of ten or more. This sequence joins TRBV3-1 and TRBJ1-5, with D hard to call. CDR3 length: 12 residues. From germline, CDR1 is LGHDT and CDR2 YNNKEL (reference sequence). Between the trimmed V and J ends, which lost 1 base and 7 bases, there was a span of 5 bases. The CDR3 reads CASSQVGQPQHF. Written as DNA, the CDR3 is TGTGCCAGCAGCCAAGTGGGGCAGCCCCAGCATTTT. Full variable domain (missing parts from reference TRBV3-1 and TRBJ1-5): DTAVSQTPKYLVTQMGNDKSIKCEQNLGHDTMYWYKQDSKKFLKIMFSYNNKELIINETVPNRFSPKSPDKAHLNLHINSLELGDSAVYFCASSQVGQPQHFGDGTRLSIL.

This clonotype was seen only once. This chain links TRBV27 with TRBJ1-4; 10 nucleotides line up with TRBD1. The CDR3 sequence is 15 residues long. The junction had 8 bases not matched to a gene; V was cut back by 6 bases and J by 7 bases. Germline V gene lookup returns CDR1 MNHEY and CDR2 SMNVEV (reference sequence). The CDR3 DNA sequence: TGTGCCAGCAGCCAACTAGACAGGGGGCGTGAAAAACTGTTTTTT. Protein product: CASSQLDRGREKLFF.

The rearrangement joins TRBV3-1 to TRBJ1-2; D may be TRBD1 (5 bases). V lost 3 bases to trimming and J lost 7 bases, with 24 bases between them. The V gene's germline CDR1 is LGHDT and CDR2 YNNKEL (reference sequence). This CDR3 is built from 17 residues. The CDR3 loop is CASSQAGRVETGRGYTF. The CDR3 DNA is TGTGCCAGCAGCCAGGCCGGCAGGGTAGAGACGGGCCGTGGCTACACCTTC.

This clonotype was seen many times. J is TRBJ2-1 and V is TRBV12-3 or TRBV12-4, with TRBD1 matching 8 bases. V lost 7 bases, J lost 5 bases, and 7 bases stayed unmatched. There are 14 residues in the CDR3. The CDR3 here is CASTTGTGNNEQFF. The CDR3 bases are TGTGCCAGCACCACCGGGACAGGAAACAATGAGCAGTTCTTC.

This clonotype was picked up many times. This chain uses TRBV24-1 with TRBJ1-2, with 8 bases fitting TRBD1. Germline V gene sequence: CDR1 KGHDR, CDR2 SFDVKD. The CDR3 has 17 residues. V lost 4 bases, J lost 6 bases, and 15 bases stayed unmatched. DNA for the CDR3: TGTGCCACCAGTGACAAAACCTGGACAGGGAAGAGGGATGGCTACACCTTC. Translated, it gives CATSDKTWTGKRDGYTF.

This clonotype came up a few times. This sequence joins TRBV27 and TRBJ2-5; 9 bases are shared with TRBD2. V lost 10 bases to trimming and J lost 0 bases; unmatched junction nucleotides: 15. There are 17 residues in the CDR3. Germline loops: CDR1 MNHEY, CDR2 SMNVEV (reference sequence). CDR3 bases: TGTGCCACGATAGCGAGGGGGCTAGCGGGAAACCAAGAGACCCAGTACTTC. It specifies CATIARGLAGNQETQYF.

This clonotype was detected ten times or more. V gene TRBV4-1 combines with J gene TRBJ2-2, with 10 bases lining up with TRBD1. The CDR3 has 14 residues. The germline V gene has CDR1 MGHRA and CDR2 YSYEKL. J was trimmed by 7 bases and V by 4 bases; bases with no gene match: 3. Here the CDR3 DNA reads TGCGCCAGCAGCCGAGGGACAGGGGACGGGGAGCTGTTTTTT. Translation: CASSRGTGDGELFF.

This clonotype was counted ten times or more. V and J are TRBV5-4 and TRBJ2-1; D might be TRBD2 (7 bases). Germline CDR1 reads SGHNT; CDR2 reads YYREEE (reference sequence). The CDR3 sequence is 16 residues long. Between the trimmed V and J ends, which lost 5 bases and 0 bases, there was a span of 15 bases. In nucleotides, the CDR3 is TGTGCCAGCAGTGAGGGGGGAGGGAGCTCCTACAATGAGCAGTTCTTC. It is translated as CASSEGGGSSYNEQFF. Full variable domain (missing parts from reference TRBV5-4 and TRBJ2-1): ETGVTQSPTHLIKTRGQQVTLRCSSQSGHNTVSWYQQALGQGPQFIFQYYREEENGRGNFPPRFSGLQFPNYSSELNVNALELDDSALYLCASSEGGGSSYNEQFFGPGTRLTVL.

Written as DNA, the CDR3 is TGTGCCAGCAGCCAGGACAGGGGGGCCCAGCCCCAGCATTTT. It codes for CASSQDRGAQPQHF. The chain is built from TRBV7-8 and TRBJ1-5; 10 bases match TRBD1. The CDR3 length is 14 residues. Germline V gene data show CDR1 as SGHVS and CDR2 as FQNEAQ. V shed 5 bases, J shed 7 bases, and the junction held 5 bases outside the gene matches.

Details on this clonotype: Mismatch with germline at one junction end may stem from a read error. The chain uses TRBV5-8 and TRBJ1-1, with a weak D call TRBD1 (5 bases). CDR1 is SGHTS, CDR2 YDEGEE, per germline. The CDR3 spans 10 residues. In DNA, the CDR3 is TGTGCCAGCCGCAACAGGTTCCCGGTCTTT. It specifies CASRNRFPVF. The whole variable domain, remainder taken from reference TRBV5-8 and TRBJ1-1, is EAGVTQSPTHLIKTRGQQATLRCSPISGHTSVYWYQQALGLGLQFLLWYDEGEERNRGNFPPRFSGRQFPNYSSELNVNALELEDSALYLCASRNRFPVFGQGTRLTVV.

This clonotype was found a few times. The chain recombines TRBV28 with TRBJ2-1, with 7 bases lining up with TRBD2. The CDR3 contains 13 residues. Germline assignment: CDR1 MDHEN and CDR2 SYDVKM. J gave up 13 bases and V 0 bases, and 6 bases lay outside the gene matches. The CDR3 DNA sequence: TGTGCCAGCAGTTTATGGGGAGGGGCGGCCCAGTTCTTC. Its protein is CASSLWGGAAQFF.

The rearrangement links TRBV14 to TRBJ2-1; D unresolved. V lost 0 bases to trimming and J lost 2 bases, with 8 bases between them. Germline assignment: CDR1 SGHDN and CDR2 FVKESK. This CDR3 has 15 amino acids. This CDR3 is CASSQDRGPYNEQFF. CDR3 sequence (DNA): TGTGCCAGCAGCCAAGATAGAGGCCCCTACAATGAGCAGTTCTTC.

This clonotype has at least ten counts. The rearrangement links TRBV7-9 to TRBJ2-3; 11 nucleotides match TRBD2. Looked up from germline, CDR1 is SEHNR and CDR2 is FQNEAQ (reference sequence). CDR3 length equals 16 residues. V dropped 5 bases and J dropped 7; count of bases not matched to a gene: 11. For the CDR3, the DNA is TGTGCCAGCAGCCCCCCTCTAGCGGGGGGCCGTAATACGCAGTATTTT. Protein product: CASSPPLAGGRNTQYF.

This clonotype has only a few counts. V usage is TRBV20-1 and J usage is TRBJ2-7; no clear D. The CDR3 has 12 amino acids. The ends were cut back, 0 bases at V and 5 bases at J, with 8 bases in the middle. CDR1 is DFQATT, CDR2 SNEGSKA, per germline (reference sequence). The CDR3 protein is CSARDPNNEQYF. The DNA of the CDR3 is TGCAGTGCTAGAGACCCTAATAACGAGCAGTACTTC.